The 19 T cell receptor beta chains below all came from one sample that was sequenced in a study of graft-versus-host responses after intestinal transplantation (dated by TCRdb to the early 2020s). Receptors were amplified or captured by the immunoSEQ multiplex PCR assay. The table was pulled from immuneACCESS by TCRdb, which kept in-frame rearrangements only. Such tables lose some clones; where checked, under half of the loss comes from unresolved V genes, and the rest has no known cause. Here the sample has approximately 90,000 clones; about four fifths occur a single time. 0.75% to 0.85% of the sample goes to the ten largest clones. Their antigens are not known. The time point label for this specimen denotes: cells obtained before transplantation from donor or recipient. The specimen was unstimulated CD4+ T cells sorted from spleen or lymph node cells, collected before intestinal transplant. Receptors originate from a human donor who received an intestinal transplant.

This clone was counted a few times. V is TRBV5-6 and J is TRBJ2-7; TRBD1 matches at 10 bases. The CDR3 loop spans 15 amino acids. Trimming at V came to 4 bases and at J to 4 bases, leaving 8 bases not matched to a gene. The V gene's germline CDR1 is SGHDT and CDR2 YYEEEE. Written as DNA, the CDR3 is TGTGCCAGCAGCAAGACCGGGACAGGGGCGTACGAGCAGTACTTC. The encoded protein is CASSKTGTGAYEQYF.

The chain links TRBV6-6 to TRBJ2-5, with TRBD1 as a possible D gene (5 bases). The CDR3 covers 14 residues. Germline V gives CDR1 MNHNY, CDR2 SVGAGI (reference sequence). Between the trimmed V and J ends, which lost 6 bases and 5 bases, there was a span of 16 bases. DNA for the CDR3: TGTGCCAGCAGGGAGTTACAGGTGTGGGAGACCCAGTACTTC. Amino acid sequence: CASRELQVWETQYF.

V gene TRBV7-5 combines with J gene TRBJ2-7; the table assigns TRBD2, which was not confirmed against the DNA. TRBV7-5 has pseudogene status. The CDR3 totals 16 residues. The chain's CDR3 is CARSKSPGLASYEQYF. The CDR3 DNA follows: TGTGCCAGAAGCAAAAGTCCGGGACTAGCGTCTTACGAGCAGTACTTC.

The CDR3 DNA sequence: TGTGCCAGCAGCTCGGACAGGGTGAACACTGAAGCTTTCTTT. This gives the protein CASSSDRVNTEAFF. The chain carries TRBV7-3 and TRBJ1-1; 8 positions match TRBD1. Trimming at V came to 4 bases and at J to 0 bases, leaving 1 base not matched to a gene. There are 14 residues in the CDR3. CDR1 and CDR2 from the germline V gene are SGHTA and FQGTGA.

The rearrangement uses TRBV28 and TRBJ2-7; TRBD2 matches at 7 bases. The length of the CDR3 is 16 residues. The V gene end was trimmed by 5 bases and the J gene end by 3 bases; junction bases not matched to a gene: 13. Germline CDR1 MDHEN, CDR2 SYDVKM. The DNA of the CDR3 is TGTGCCAGCAGTCGTCCGGGACTACCCAGCTACTACGAGCAGTACTTC. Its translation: CASSRPGLPSYYEQYF.

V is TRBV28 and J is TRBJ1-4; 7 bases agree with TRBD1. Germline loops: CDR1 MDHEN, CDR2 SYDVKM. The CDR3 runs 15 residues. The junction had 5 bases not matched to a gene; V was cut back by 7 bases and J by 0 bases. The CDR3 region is CASTRTGSTNEKLFF. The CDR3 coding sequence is TGTGCCAGCACCCGGACAGGTTCAACTAATGAAAAACTGTTTTTT.

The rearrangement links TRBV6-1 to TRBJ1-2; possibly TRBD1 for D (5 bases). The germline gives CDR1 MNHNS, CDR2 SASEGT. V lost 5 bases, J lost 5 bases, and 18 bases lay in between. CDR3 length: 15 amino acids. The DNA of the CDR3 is TGTGCCAGCAGTTTGAGGGGACTCCCACCTTATGGCTACACCTTC. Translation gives CASSLRGLPPYGYTF.

This CDR3 reads CSASRGDTQYF. CDR3 DNA sequence: TGCAGTGCCTCGAGAGGGGATACGCAGTATTTT. The chain has TRBV20-1 and TRBJ2-3; a possible D gene is TRBD2 (5 bases). This CDR3 is 11 amino acids long. CDR1 and CDR2 (germline): DFQATT, SNEGSKA (reference sequence). Deletions cut 6 bases from V and 6 bases from J, with 10 bases between.

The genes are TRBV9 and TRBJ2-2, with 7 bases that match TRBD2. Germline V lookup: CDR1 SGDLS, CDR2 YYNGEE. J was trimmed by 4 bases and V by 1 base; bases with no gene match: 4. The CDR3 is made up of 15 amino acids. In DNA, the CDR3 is TGTGCCAGCAGCGTAACTAGCGAACCCACCGGGGAGCTGTTTTTT. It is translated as CASSVTSEPTGELFF.

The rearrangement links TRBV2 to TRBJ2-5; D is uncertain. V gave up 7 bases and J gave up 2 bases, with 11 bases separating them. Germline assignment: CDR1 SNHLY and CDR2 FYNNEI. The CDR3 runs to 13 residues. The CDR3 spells CASNLGPQETQYF. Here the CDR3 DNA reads TGTGCCAGCAATCTCGGTCCACAAGAGACCCAGTACTTC.

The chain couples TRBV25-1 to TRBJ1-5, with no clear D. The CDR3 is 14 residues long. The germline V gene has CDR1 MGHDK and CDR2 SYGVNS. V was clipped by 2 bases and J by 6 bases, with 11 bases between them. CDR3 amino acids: CASSEVGGFQPQHF. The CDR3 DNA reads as TGTGCCAGCAGTGAAGTGGGAGGGTTTCAGCCCCAGCATTTT.

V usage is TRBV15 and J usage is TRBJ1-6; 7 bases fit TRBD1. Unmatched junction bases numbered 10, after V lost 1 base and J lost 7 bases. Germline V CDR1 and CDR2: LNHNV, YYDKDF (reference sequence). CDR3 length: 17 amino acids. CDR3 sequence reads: CATSRGGGQRSNSPLHF. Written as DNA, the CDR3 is TGTGCCACCAGCAGAGGTGGGGGACAGAGGTCGAATTCACCCCTCCACTTT.

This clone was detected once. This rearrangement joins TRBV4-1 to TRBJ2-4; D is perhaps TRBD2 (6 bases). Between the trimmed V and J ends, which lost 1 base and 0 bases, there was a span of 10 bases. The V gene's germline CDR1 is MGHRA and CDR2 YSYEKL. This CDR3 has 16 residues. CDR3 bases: TGCGCCAGCAGCCAAGTCGCTAGCGAAGCCAAAAACATTCAGTACTTC. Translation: CASSQVASEAKNIQYF.

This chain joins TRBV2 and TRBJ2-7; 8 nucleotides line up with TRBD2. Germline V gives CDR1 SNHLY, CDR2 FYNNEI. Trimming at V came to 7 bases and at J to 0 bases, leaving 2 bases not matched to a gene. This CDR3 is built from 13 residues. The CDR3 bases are TGTGCCAGCATTAGCGGGAACTCCTACGAGCAGTACTTC. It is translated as CASISGNSYEQYF.

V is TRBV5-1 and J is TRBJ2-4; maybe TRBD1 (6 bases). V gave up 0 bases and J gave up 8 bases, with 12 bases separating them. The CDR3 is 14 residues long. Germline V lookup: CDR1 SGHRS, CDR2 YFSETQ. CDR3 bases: TGCGCCAGCAGCTTGGACGTCAGGACAGACATTCAGTACTTC. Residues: CASSLDVRTDIQYF.

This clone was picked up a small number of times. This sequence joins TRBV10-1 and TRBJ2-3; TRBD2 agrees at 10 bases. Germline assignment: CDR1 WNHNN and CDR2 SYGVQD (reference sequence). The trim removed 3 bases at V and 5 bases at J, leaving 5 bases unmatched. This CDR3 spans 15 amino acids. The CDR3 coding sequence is TGCGCCAGCAGTGAAAGCGGGAGGGCCTTAGATACGCAGTATTTT. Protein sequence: CASSESGRALDTQYF.

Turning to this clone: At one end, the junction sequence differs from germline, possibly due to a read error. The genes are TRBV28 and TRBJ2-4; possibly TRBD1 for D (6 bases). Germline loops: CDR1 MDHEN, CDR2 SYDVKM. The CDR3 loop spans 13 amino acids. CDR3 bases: TGTGCCAGCAGCCGCCTGCTAGGCAGGGGAAGGAACTTC. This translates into CASSRLLGRGRNF. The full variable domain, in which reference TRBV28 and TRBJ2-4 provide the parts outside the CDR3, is DVKVTQSSRYLVKRTGEKVFLECVQDMDHENMFWYRQDPGLGLRLIYFSYDVKMKEKGDIPEGYSVSREKKERFSLILESASTNQTSMYLCASSRLLGRGRNFGAGTRLSVL.

CDR3 sequence reads: CASSPDRGRIGNEQFF. In DNA, the CDR3 is TGTGCCAGCTCACCGGACAGGGGGCGTATCGGGAATGAGCAGTTCTTC. The chain is built from TRBV18 and TRBJ2-1; 11 positions agree with TRBD1. The V and J ends lost 3 bases and 7 bases, in that order; junction bases with no gene match: 8. The CDR3 consists of 16 residues. Germline lookup yields CDR1 KGHSH and CDR2 LQKENI.

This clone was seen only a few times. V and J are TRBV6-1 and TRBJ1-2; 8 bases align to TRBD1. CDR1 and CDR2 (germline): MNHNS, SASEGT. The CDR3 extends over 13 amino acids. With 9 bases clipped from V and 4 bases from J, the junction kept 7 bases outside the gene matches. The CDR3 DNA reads TGTGCCAGTGACAGGGGACGGAGCTATGGCTACACCTTC. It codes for CASDRGRSYGYTF.